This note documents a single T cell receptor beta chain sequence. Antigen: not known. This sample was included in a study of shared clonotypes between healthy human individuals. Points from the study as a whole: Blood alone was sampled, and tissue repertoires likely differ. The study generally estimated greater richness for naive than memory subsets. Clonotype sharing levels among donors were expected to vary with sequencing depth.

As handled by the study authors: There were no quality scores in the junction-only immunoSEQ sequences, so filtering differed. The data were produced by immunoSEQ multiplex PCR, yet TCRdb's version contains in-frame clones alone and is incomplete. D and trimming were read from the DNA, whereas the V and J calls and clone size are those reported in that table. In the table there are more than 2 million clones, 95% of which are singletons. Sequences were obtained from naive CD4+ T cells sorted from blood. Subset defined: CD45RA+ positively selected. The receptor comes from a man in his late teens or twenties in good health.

The DNA for the CDR3 is TGTGCCAGCAGTTCGACAGCACTCAACTATGGCTACACCTTC. Encoded protein: CASSSTALNYGYTF. This chain connects TRBV28 to TRBJ1-2; a weak D match, TRBD1 (5 bases). Germline CDR1 is MDHEN and CDR2 is SYDVKM. V lost 4 bases, J lost 2 bases, and 11 bases lay in between. The CDR3 is 14 residues long.